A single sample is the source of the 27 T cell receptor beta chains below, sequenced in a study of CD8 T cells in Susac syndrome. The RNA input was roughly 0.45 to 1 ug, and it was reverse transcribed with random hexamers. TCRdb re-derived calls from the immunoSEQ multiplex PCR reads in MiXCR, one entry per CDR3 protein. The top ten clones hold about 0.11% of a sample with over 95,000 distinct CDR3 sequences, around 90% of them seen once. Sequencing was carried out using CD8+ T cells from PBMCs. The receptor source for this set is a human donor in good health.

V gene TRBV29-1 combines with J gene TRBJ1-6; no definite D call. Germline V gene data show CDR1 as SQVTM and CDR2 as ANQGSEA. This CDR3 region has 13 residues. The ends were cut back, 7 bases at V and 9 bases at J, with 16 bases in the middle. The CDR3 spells CSALLGGASPLHF. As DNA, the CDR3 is TGCAGCGCCTTGTTGGGAGGCGCTTCACCCCTCCACTTT.

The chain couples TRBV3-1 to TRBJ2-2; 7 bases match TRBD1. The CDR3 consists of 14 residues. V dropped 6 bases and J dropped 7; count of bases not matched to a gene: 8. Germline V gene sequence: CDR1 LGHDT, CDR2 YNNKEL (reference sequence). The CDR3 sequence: CASSTGVAGGELFF. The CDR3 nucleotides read TGTGCCAGCAGTACAGGGGTCGCGGGCGGGGAGCTGTTTTTT.

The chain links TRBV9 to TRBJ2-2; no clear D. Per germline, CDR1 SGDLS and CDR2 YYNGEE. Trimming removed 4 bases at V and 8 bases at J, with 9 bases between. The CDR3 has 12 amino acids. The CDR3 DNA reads TGTGCCAGCAGCCCCGACTCGGGGGAGCTGTTTTTT. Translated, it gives CASSPDSGELFF. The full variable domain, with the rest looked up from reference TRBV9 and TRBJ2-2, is DSGVTQTPKHLITATGQRVTLRCSPRSGDLSVYWYQQSLDQGLQFLIQYYNGEERAKGNILERFSAQQFPDLHSELNLSSLELGDSALYFCASSPDSGELFFGEGSRLTVL.

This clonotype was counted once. The CDR3 nucleotides are TGTGCCAGCAGCTCGACAGGGGTCCGGGAAAAACTGTTTTTT. It encodes CASSSTGVREKLFF. This chain joins TRBV7-2 and TRBJ1-4; 8 bases map to TRBD1. Looked up from germline, CDR1 is SGHTA and CDR2 is FQGNSA. Germline trimming cut 4 bases from V and 8 bases from J; bases unmatched to any gene: 6. The CDR3 has 14 residues.

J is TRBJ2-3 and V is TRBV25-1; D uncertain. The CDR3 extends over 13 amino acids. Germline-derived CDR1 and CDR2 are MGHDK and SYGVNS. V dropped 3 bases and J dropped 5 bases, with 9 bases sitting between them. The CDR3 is CASSDDLGDTQYF. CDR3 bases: TGTGCCAGCAGTGATGACTTGGGAGATACGCAGTATTTT.

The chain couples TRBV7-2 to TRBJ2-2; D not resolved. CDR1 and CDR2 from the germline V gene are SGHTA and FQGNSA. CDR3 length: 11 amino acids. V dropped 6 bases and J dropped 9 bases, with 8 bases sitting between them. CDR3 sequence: CASSTLRELFF. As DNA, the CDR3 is TGTGCCAGCAGTACCCTCCGGGAGCTGTTTTTT.

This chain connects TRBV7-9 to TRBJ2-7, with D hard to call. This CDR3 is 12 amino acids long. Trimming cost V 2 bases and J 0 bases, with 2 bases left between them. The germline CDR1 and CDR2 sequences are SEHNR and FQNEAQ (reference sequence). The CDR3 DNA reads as TGTGCCAGCAGCTTAATCTCCTACGAGCAGTACTTC. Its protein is CASSLISYEQYF.

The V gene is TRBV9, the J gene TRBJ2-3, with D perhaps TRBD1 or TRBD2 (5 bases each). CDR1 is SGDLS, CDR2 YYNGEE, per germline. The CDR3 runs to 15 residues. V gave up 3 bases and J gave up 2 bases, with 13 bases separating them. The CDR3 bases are TGTGCCAGCAGCGGTGGGACGGCTCTCACAGATACGCAGTATTTT. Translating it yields CASSGGTALTDTQYF.

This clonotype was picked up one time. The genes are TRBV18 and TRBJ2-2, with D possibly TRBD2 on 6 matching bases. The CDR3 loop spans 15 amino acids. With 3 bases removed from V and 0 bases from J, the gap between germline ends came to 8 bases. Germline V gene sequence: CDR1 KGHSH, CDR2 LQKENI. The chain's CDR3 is CASSPAGPNTGELFF. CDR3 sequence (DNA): TGTGCCAGCTCACCTGCGGGACCGAACACCGGGGAGCTGTTTTTT. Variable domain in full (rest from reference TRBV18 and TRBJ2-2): NAGVMQNPRHLVRRRGQEARLRCSPMKGHSHVYWYRQLPEEGLKFMVYLQKENIIDESGMPKERFSAEFPKEGPSILRIQQVVRGDSAAYFCASSPAGPNTGELFFGEGSRLTVL.

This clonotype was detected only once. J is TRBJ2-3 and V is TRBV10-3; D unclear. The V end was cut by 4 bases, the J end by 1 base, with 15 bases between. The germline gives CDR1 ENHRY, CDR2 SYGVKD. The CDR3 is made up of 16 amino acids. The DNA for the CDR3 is TGTGCCATCAGTGCCAAGCCAGAGGCGGGCACAGATACGCAGTATTTT. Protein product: CAISAKPEAGTDTQYF.

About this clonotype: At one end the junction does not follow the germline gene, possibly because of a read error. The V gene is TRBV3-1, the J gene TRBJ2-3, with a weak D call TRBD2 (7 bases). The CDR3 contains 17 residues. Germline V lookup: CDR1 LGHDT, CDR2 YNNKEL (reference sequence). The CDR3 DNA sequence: TGTGCCAGCAGTCAAGATCGGGGGGCCGGGAGAACAGATACGCAGTATTTT. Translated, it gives CASSQDRGAGRTDTQYF.

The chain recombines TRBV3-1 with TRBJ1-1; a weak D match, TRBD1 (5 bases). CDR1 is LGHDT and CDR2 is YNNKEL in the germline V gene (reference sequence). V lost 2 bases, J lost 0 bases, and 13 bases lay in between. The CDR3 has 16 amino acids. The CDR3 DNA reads TGTGCCAGCAGCCAATACGACAGCCTCATGAACACTGAAGCTTTCTTT. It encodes CASSQYDSLMNTEAFF.

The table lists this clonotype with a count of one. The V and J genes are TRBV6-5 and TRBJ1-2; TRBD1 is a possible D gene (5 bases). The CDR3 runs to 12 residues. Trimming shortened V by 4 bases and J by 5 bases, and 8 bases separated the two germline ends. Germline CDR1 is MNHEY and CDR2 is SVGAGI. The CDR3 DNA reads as TGTGCCAGCAGTTCTACAGGTTATGGCTACACCTTC. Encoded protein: CASSSTGYGYTF.

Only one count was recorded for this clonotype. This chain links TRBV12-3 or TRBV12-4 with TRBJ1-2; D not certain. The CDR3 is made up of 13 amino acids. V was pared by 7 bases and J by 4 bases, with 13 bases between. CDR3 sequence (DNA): TGTGCCAGCACTCAAGATGAGATCTATGGCTACACCTTC. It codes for CASTQDEIYGYTF.

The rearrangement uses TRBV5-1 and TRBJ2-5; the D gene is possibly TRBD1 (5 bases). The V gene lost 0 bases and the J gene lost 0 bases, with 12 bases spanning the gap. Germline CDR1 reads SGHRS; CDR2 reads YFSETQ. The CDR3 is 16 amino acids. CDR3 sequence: CASSLDVSGHQETQYF. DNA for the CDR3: TGCGCCAGCAGCTTGGATGTCTCAGGGCACCAAGAGACCCAGTACTTC.

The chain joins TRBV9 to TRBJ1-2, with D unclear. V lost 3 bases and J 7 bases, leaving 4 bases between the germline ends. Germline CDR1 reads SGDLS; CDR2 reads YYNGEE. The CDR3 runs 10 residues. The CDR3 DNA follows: TGTGCCAGCAGCGGCCGTGGCTACACCTTC. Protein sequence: CASSGRGYTF.

In DNA form, the CDR3 reads TGCAGTCCTCCCGGCCCAAGCCCAGATACGCAGTATTTT. This sequence encodes CSPPGPSPDTQYF. This chain joins TRBV20-1 and TRBJ2-3; D not resolved. The germline gives CDR1 DFQATT, CDR2 SNEGSKA (reference sequence). The V gene lost 8 bases and the J gene lost 4 bases, with 16 bases spanning the gap. This CDR3 is built from 13 residues.

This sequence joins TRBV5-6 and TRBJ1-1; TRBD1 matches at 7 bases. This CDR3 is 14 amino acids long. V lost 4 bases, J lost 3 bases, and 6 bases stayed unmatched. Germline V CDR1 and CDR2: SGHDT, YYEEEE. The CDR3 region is CASSPQGVYTEAFF. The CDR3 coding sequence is TGTGCCAGCAGCCCCCAGGGGGTTTACACTGAAGCTTTCTTT.

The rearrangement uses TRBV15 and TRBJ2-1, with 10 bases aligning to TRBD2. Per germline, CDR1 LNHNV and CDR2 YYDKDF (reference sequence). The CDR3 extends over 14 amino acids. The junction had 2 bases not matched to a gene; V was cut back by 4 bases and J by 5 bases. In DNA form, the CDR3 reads TGTGCCACCAGCAAAGGACTAGCGGACAATGAGCAGTTCTTC. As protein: CATSKGLADNEQFF. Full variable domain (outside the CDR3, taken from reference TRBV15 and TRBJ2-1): DAMVIQNPRYQVTQFGKPVTLSCSQTLNHNVMYWYQQKSSQAPKLLFHYYDKDFNNEADTPDNFQSRRPNTSFCFLDIRSPGLGDTAMYLCATSKGLADNEQFFGPGTRLTVL.

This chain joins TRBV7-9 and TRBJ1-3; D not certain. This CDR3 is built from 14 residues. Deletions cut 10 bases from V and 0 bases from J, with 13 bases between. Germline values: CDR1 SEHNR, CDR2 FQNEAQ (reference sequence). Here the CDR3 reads CAIRTDDSGNTIYF. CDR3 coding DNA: TGTGCCATCAGGACCGATGACTCTGGAAACACCATATATTTT.

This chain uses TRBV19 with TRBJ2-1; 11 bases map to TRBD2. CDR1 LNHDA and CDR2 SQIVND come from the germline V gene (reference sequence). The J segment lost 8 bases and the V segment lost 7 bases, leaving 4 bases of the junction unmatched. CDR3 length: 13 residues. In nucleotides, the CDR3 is TGTGCCAGTAAACTAGCGGGAGATTATGAGCAGTTCTTC. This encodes CASKLAGDYEQFF.

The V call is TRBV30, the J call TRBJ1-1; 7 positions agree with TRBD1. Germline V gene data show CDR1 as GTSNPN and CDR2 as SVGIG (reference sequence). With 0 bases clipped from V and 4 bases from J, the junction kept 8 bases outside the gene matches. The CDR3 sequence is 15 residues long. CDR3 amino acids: CAWSVGSSGGTEAFF. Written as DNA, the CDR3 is TGTGCCTGGAGTGTTGGGTCGTCAGGGGGCACTGAAGCTTTCTTT.

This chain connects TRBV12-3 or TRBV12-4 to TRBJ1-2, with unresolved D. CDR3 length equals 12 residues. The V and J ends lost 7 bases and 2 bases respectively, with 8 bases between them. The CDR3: CASTASNYGYTF. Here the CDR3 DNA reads TGTGCCAGCACAGCCTCAAACTATGGCTACACCTTC.

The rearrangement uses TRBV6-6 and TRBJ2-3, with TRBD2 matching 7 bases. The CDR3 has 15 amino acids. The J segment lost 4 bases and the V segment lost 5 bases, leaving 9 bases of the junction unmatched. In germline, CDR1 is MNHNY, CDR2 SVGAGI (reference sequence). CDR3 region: CASSTRGGSSDTQYF. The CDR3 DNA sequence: TGTGCCAGCAGTACCCGGGGCGGGAGTTCAGATACGCAGTATTTT.

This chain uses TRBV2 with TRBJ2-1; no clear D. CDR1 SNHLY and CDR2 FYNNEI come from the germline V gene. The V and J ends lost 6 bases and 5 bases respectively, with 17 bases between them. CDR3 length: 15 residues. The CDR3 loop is CASRGDEFWHNEQFF. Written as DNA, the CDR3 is TGTGCCAGCAGGGGCGACGAATTCTGGCACAATGAGCAGTTCTTC.

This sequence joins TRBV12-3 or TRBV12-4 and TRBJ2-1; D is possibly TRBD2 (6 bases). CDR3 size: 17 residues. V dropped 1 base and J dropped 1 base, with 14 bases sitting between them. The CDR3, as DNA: TGTGCCAGCAGTTTAGTTGCCGGGAGTAGGTCCTACAATGAGCAGTTCTTC. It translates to CASSLVAGSRSYNEQFF.

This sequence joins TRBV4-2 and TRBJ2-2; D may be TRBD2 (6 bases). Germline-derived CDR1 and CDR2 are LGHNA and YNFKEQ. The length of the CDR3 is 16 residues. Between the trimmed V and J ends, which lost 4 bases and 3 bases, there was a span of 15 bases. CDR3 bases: TGTGCCAGCAGCCCACATCCGGGAGACGACACCGGGGAGCTGTTTTTT. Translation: CASSPHPGDDTGELFF.